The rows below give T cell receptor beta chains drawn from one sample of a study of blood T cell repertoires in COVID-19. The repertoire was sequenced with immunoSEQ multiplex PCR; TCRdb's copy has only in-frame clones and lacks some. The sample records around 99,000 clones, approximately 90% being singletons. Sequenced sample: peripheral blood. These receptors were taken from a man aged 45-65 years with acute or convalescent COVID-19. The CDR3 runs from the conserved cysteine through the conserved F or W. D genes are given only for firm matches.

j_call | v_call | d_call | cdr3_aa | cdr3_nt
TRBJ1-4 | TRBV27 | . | CASMGSGEEKLFF | TGTGCCAGCATGGGGTCAGGGGAGGAAAAACTGTTTTTT
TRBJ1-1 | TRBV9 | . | CASSPRPEGTEAFF | TGTGCCAGCAGCCCTCGCCCGGAGGGGACTGAAGCTTTCTTT
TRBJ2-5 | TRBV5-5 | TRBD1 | CASSVRQGRETQYF | TGTGCCAGCAGCGTGAGACAGGGCCGAGAGACCCAGTACTTC
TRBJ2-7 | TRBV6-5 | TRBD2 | CASSYSASGRGEQYF | TGTGCCAGCAGTTACTCGGCTAGCGGGAGGGGAGAGCAGTACTTC
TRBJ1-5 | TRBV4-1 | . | CASSQDRRGGNQPQHF | TGCGCCAGCAGCCAAGATCGGCGGGGGGGTAATCAGCCCCAGCATTTT
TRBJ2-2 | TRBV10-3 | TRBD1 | CAIHRTGVTGELFF | TGTGCCATCCACCGGACAGGGGTCACCGGGGAGCTGTTTTTT
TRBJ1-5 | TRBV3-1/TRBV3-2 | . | CASSQGVRGSNQPQHF | TGTGCCAGCAGCCAAGGGGTCAGGGGTAGCAATCAGCCCCAGCATTTT
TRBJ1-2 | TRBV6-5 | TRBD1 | CASSRDRGHGYTF | TGTGCCAGCAGTAGGGACAGGGGGCATGGCTACACCTTC
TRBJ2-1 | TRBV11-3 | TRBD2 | CASSLAPGAGGEFF | TGTGCCAGCAGCTTAGCCCCAGGCGCGGGAGGGGAATTCTTC
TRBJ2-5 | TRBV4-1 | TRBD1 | CASSPSRDRRQETQYF | TGCGCCAGCAGCCCAAGCCGGGACAGGCGACAAGAGACCCAGTACTTC